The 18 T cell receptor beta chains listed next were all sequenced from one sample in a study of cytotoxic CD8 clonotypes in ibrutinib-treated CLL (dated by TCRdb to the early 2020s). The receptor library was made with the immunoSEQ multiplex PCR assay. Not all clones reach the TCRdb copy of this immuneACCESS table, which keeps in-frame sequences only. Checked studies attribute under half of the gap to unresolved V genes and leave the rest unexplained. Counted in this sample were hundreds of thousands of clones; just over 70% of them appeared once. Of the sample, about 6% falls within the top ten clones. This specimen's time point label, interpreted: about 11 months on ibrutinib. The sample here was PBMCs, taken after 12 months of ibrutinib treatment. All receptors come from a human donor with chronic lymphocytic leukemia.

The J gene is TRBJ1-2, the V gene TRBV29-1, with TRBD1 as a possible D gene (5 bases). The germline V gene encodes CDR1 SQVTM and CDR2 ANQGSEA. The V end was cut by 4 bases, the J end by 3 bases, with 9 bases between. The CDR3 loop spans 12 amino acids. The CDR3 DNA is TGCAGCGTTGCTGACAGAGACTATGGCTACACCTTC. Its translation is CSVADRDYGYTF.

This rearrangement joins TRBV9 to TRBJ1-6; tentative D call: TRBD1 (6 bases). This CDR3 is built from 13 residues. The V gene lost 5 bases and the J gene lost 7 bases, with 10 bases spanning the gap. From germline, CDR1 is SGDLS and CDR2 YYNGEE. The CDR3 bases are TGTGCCAGCAGGGCCGGGACAAATTCACCCCTCCACTTT. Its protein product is CASRAGTNSPLHF.

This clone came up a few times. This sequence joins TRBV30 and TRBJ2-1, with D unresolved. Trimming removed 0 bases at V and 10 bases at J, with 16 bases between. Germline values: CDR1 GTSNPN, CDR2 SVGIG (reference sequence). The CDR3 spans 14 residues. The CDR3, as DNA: TGTGCCTGGAGTGTAGACCGCCTAGTCAACGAGCAGTTCTTC. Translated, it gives CAWSVDRLVNEQFF. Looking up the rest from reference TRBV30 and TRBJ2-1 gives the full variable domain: SQTIHQWPATLVQPVGSPLSLECTVEGTSNPNLYWYRQAAGRGLQLLFYSVGIGQISSEVPQNLSASRPQDRQFILSSKKLLLSDSGFYLCAWSVDRLVNEQFFGPGTRLTVL.

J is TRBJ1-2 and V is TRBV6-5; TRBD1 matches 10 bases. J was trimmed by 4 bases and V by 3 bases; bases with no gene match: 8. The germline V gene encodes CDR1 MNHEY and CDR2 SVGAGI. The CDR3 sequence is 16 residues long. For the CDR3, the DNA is TGTGCCAGCAGTTATCTCGGACAGGGGGACGGCTATGGCTACACCTTC. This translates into CASSYLGQGDGYGYTF.

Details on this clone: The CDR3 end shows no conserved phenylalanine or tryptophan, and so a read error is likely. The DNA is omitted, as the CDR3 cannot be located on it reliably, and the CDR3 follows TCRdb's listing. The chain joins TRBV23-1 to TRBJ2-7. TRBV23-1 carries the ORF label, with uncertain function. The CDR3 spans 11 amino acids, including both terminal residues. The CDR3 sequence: CASSQSSCHGT.

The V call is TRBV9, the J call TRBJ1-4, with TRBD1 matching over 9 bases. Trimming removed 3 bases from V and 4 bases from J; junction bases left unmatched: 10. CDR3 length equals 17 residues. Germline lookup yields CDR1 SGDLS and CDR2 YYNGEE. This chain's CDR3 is CASSASRDRDINEKLFF. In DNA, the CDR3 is TGTGCCAGCAGCGCCTCCCGGGACAGGGACATTAATGAAAAACTGTTTTTT.

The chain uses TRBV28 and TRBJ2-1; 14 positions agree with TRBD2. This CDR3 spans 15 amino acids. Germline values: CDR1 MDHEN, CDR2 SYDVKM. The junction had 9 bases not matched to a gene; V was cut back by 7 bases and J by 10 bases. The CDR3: CASNRGTSGRKEQFF. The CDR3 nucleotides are TGTGCCAGCAACCGGGGGACTAGCGGGAGAAAGGAGCAGTTCTTC.

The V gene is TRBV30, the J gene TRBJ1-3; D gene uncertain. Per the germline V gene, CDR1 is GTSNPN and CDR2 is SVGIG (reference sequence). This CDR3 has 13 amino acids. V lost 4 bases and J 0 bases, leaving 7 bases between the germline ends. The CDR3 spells CAWMYSSGNTIYF. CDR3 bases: TGTGCCTGGATGTATAGCTCTGGAAACACCATATATTTT.

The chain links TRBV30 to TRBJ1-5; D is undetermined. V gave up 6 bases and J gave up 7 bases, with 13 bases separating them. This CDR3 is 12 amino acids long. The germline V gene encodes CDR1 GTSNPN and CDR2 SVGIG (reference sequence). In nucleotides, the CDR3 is TGTGCCTGTTCTGAGGGTTGGCAGCCCCAGCATTTT. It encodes CACSEGWQPQHF.

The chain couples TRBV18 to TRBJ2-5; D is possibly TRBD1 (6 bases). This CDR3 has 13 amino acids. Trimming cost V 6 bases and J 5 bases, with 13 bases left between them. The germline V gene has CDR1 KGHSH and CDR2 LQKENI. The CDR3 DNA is TGTGCCAGCTCCGAAGGGGGAGTGGAGACCCAGTACTTC. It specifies CASSEGGVETQYF.

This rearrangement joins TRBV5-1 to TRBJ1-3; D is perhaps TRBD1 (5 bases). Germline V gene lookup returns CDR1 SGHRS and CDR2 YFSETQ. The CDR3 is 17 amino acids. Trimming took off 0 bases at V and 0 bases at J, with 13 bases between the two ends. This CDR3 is CASSLEGPGYSGNTIYF. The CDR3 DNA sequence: TGCGCCAGCAGCTTGGAGGGACCGGGGTACTCTGGAAACACCATATATTTT.

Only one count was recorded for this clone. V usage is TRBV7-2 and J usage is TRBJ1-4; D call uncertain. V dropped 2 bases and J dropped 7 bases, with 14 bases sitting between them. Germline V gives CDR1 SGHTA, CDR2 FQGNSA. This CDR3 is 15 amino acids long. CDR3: CASSLIGLPTEKLFF. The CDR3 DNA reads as TGTGCCAGCAGCTTAATCGGGTTACCTACTGAAAAACTGTTTTTT.

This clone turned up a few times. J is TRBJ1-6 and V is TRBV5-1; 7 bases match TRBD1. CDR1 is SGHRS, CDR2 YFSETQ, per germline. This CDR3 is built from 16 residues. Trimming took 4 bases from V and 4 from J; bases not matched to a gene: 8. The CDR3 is CASSRQGSEYNSPLHF. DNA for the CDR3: TGCGCCAGCAGCAGACAGGGCTCAGAGTATAATTCACCCCTCCACTTT.

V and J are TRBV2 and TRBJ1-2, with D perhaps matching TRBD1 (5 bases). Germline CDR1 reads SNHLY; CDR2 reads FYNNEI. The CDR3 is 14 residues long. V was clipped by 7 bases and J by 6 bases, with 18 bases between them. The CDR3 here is CASIGGGSLDGYTF. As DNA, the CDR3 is TGTGCCAGCATAGGCGGGGGATCGTTAGATGGCTACACCTTC.

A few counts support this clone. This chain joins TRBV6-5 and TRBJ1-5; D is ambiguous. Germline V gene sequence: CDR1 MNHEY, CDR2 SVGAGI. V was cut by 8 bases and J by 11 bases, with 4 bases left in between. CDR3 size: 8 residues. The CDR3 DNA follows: TGTGCCAGCCCCTCCCAGCATTTT. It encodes CASPSQHF.

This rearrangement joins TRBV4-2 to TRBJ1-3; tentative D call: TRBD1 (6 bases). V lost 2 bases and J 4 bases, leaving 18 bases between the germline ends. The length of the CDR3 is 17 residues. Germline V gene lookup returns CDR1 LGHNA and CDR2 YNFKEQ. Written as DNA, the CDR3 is TGTGCCAGCAGCCAACAGACAGGTTTTTTACCGGGAAACACCATATATTTT. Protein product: CASSQQTGFLPGNTIYF.

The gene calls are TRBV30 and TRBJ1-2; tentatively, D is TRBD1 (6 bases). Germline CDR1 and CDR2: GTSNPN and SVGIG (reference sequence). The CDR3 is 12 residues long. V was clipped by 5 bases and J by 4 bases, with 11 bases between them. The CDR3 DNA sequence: TGTGCCTGGGCAGGGGTTTCCTATGGCTACACCTTC. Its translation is CAWAGVSYGYTF.

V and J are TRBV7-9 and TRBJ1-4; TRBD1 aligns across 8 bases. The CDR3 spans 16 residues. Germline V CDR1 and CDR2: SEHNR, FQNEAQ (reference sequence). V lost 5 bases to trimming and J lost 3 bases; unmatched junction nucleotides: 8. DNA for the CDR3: TGTGCCAGCAGCCGGACAGGGAGGCGGGCTAATGAAAAACTGTTTTTT. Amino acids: CASSRTGRRANEKLFF.